This T cell receptor (beta chain) was sequenced in a study of shared clonotypes between healthy human individuals. At the level of the study: Two female and three male donors aged 18 to 49 were enrolled.

This clone was observed a single time. The junction departs from the called germline gene at one end, perhaps through a read error. The method was immunoSEQ multiplex PCR; TCRdb's version includes in-frame clones alone and lacks a portion of them. The sample lists roughly 490,000 clones; approximately 80% were seen once. Germline V gives CDR1 SGHAT, CDR2 FQNNGV. CDR3 length: 13 amino acids. In unsorted samples, genomic DNA was obtained using roughly 99 million PBMCs. The TCR sequence derives from a woman aged 40-49 years in good health. Some clones in this sample may be carry-over from other donors' samples. This sequence joins TRBV11-2 and TRBJ1-1; D remains ambiguous. Sequencing used PBMCs. The CDR3 DNA is TGTGCCAGCAGCTTAATAGGGAACGCTGAAGCTTTCTTT. This translates into CASSLIGNAEAFF.